Presented here are 27 T cell receptor beta chains from one specimen sequenced in a study of blood T cells in healthy people across ages. A second PCR, run for about 6 to 11 cycles, used a sample-barcoded 5' primer plus a J-beta primer mix. TCRdb used MiXCR to reprocess the 5' RACE reads, holding one entry per CDR3 protein. The sample has 650,000 to 1,000,000 distinct CDR3 sequences; roughly 34% are singletons. Sequenced: blood. These receptors originate from a man aged 18 to 35 in good health.

In this sample, this clonotype turned up many times. The J gene is TRBJ2-7, the V gene TRBV7-2, with TRBD2 identical over 8 bases. The CDR3 spans 16 residues. Losses at the gene ends were 1 base for V and 5 bases for J; bases not matched to a gene: 10. Germline-derived CDR1 and CDR2 are SGHTA and FQGNSA. The CDR3 coding sequence is TGTGCCAGCAGCTTAGGCGGGGGGCTTCTTCTCCACGAGCAGTACTTC. Translation: CASSLGGGLLLHEQYF.

Only a few counts were recorded for this clonotype. The V gene is TRBV30, the J gene TRBJ2-3, with TRBD2 matching over 7 bases. CDR1 and CDR2 from the germline V gene are GTSNPN and SVGIG (reference sequence). The CDR3 is 14 residues long. V lost 3 bases and J lost 6; bases outside the gene matches: 9. The DNA of the CDR3 is TGTGCCTGGAGGGGACTAAACCCCCCCGATACGCAGTATTTT. This translates into CAWRGLNPPDTQYF. The full variable domain, with the rest looked up from reference TRBV30 and TRBJ2-3, is SQTIHQWPATLVQPVGSPLSLECTVEGTSNPNLYWYRQAAGRGLQLLFYSVGIGQISSEVPQNLSASRPQDRQFILSSKKLLLSDSGFYLCAWRGLNPPDTQYFGPGTRLTVL.

A note on this clonotype: A junction end diverges from the germline sequence, so it may reflect a read error. The chain is built from TRBV10-3 and TRBJ2-7, with D uncertain. Germline CDR1 reads ENHRY; CDR2 reads SYGVKD. The CDR3 covers 11 residues. The CDR3 here is CAIGESYEQYF. In nucleotides, the CDR3 is TGTGCCATCGGTGAGTCGTACGAGCAGTACTTC.

This chain joins TRBV5-1 and TRBJ2-3; no firm D call. Trimming removed 2 bases from V and 4 bases from J, with 11 bases in between. CDR1 and CDR2 (germline): SGHRS, YFSETQ. This CDR3 is 14 amino acids long. The CDR3 nucleotides are TGCGCCAGCAGCTTTATGCAGTCAGCAGATACGCAGTATTTT. It encodes CASSFMQSADTQYF.

This rearrangement joins TRBV28 to TRBJ2-4; D gene uncertain. The tail of the sequence fits TRBJ2-7 better, so the J call may be wrong. The CDR3 loop spans 13 amino acids. In germline, CDR1 is MDHEN, CDR2 SYDVKM. The CDR3 spells CASSNERSYEQYF. The CDR3 coding sequence is TGTGCCAGCAGTAATGAGAGGTCCTACGAGCAGTACTTC.

This clonotype occurred many times. This chain connects TRBV11-2 to TRBJ2-1; 7 bases fit TRBD2. The CDR3 loop spans 14 amino acids. CDR1 and CDR2 from the germline V gene are SGHAT and FQNNGV. V shed 7 bases and J 4 bases; nucleotides not matched to a gene: 7. The CDR3 bases are TGTGCCAGCACTGGCGGGGGAAAGTACAATGAGCAGTTCTTC. It specifies CASTGGGKYNEQFF.

Details on this clonotype: A much larger clone differs by one base, so this may be a read error. This chain links TRBV5-6 with TRBJ2-7, with D possibly TRBD2 on 6 matching bases. The CDR3 totals 15 residues. The V gene lost 1 base and the J gene lost 7 bases, with 18 bases spanning the gap. The V gene's germline CDR1 is SGHDT and CDR2 YYEEEE. The CDR3 nucleotides read TGTGCCAGCAGCTTGCTGGGGGGAACATACAATGAGCAGTACTTC. Translation: CASSLLGGTYNEQYF. The full variable domain, with the rest looked up from reference TRBV5-6 and TRBJ2-7, is DAGVTQSPTHLIKTRGQQVTLRCSPKSGHDTVSWYQQALGQGPQFIFQYYEEEERQRGNFPDRFSGHQFPNYSSELNVNALLLGDSALYLCASSLLGGTYNEQYFGPGTRLTVT.

This chain links TRBV20-1 with TRBJ2-2, with TRBD2 matching 8 bases. Germline lookup yields CDR1 DFQATT and CDR2 SNEGSKA (reference sequence). Unmatched junction bases numbered 8, after V lost 0 bases and J lost 2 bases. The length of the CDR3 is 17 residues. The CDR3 nucleotides are TGCAGTGCTAGAGATAGTACAGCGGGGGCTAACACCGGGGAGCTGTTTTTT. The encoded protein is CSARDSTAGANTGELFF.

The CDR3 here is CASSPRQAPTYEQYF. CDR3 nucleotide sequence: TGTGCCAGCAGCCCCCGACAGGCCCCCACCTACGAGCAGTACTTC. The chain is built from TRBV13 and TRBJ2-7; maybe TRBD1 (6 bases). The V and J ends lost 5 bases and 2 bases respectively, with 16 bases between them. This CDR3 has 15 residues. Germline assignment: CDR1 PRHDT and CDR2 FYEKMQ (reference sequence).

This clonotype was counted a few times. The chain joins TRBV4-1 to TRBJ2-3; 7 positions match TRBD2. V shed 0 bases, J shed 1 base, and the junction held 7 bases outside the gene matches. CDR1 and CDR2 from the germline V gene are MGHRA and YSYEKL. This CDR3 is built from 17 residues. Here the CDR3 reads CASSQDEAGEGTDTQYF. The DNA of the CDR3 is TGCGCCAGCAGCCAAGATGAGGCGGGAGAGGGCACAGATACGCAGTATTTT.

The V gene is TRBV12-3 or TRBV12-4, the J gene TRBJ1-2, with 9 bases that match TRBD1. Trimming at V came to 7 bases and at J to 1 base, leaving 4 bases not matched to a gene. The CDR3 covers 14 residues. DNA of the CDR3: TGTGCCAGCACCAAGACAGGGGGTAACTATGGCTACACCTTC. Its translation is CASTKTGGNYGYTF.

This chain uses TRBV27 with TRBJ1-2; D is ambiguous. CDR1 MNHEY and CDR2 SMNVEV come from the germline V gene (reference sequence). The CDR3 length is 14 residues. V lost 3 bases to trimming and J lost 2 bases, with 10 bases between them. The CDR3 reads CASSFSGLNYGYTF. CDR3 coding DNA: TGTGCCAGCAGTTTCTCCGGACTCAACTATGGCTACACCTTC.

Ten or more counts support this clonotype. This chain uses TRBV4-3 with TRBJ1-1, with 10 bases identical to TRBD1. The CDR3 runs to 14 residues. V gave up 6 bases and J gave up 4 bases; unmatched junction bases: 5. Germline lookup yields CDR1 LGHNA and CDR2 YSLEER. CDR3 bases: TGCGCCAGCAGTCCCGGGACAGGGGTCACTGAAGCTTTCTTT. It specifies CASSPGTGVTEAFF.

CDR3 protein: CSAPLTDSNQPQHF. CDR3 nucleotide sequence: TGCAGTGCTCCCCTGACGGATAGCAATCAGCCCCAGCATTTT. V gene TRBV20-1 combines with J gene TRBJ1-5, with D unresolved. V lost 5 bases to trimming and J lost 0 bases, with 11 bases between them. The germline V gene encodes CDR1 DFQATT and CDR2 SNEGSKA (reference sequence). The CDR3 contains 14 residues.

This clonotype was picked up a small number of times. The chain couples TRBV20-1 to TRBJ1-1; unclear D gene. The CDR3 length is 13 residues. Trimming stripped 6 bases from V and 1 base from J, with 12 bases between. The germline V gene has CDR1 DFQATT and CDR2 SNEGSKA (reference sequence). The CDR3 nucleotides are TGCAGTGCCGCACACCCAACGAACACTGAAGCTTTCTTT. As protein: CSAAHPTNTEAFF.

This clonotype was detected a few times. The rearrangement links TRBV7-2 to TRBJ2-5; D uncertain. V lost 2 bases to trimming and J lost 11 bases, with 15 bases between them. The germline V gene encodes CDR1 SGHTA and CDR2 FQGNSA. The CDR3 runs 13 residues. CDR3 residues: CASSLRLEVEQYF. The CDR3 DNA sequence: TGTGCCAGCAGCTTACGTCTTGAGGTTGAGCAGTACTTC.

The chain couples TRBV7-2 to TRBJ2-1; TRBD2 aligns across 8 bases. This CDR3 spans 16 amino acids. The junction had 9 bases not matched to a gene; V was cut back by 1 base and J by 7 bases. Germline CDR1 SGHTA, CDR2 FQGNSA. Written as DNA, the CDR3 is TGTGCCAGCAGCTTAGTGGCCGGGGGGGATTGGAATGAGCAGTTCTTC. Protein sequence: CASSLVAGGDWNEQFF.

This clonotype showed up many times. This chain connects TRBV9 to TRBJ2-3, with D unresolved. The CDR3 runs to 14 residues. Germline values: CDR1 SGDLS, CDR2 YYNGEE. Trimming removed 2 bases at V and 2 bases at J, with 9 bases between. CDR3 sequence: CASSVKGFTDTQYF. The CDR3 region has the DNA TGTGCCAGCAGCGTTAAAGGTTTCACAGATACGCAGTATTTT.

This chain uses TRBV5-1 with TRBJ1-4, with D perhaps matching TRBD1 (5 bases). The CDR3 is 19 amino acids. V lost 4 bases and J lost 6, with 28 bases in between. Per germline, CDR1 SGHRS and CDR2 YFSETQ. The CDR3 DNA follows: TGCGCCAGCAGCGTGACATCCCCCTCCAGGGTTTATATGGATGAAAAACTGTTTTTT. Amino acid sequence: CASSVTSPSRVYMDEKLFF.

The chain employs TRBV4-2 and TRBJ1-5, with TRBD1 matching over 8 bases. Germline CDR1 is LGHNA and CDR2 is YNFKEQ. J gave up 4 bases and V 0 bases, and 8 bases lay outside the gene matches. The CDR3 extends over 17 amino acids. The CDR3 spells CASSQELTTGVNQPQHF. CDR3 bases: TGTGCCAGCAGCCAAGAATTAACGACAGGGGTGAATCAGCCCCAGCATTTT.

Concerning this clonotype itself: A much larger clone lies a single base off, so this may be a read error. The chain has TRBV7-2 and TRBJ1-2; D unresolved. Germline V CDR1 and CDR2: SGHTA, FQGNSA. The CDR3 length is 12 residues. V dropped 5 bases and J dropped 8 bases, with 12 bases sitting between them. This CDR3 reads CASSPRATGYTF. Written as DNA, the CDR3 is TGTGCCAGCAGCCCCCGGGCAACGGGCTACACCTTC.

On this clonotype: A much larger clone lies one base from this, so it may be a read error. The rearrangement uses TRBV5-1 and TRBJ2-3; maybe TRBD1 (6 bases). CDR3 size: 15 residues. Germline V gene sequence: CDR1 SGHRS, CDR2 YFSETQ. The CDR3: CASSEQGSSADTRYF. The CDR3 DNA follows: TGCGCCAGCAGTGAACAGGGTAGTTCAGCAGATACGCGGTATTTT.

This clonotype was seen at least ten times. This chain connects TRBV12-3 or TRBV12-4 to TRBJ2-1; 10 bases map to TRBD2. The V segment lost 8 bases and the J segment 4 bases; nucleotides outside the gene matches: 2. The length of the CDR3 is 13 residues. CDR3 loop: CASFSGGYNEQFF. The CDR3, as DNA: TGTGCCAGCTTTAGCGGGGGGTACAATGAGCAGTTCTTC.

This chain uses TRBV7-2 with TRBJ2-7, with no clear D. The CDR3 sequence is 13 residues long. The V end lost 7 bases, the J end lost 7 bases, and 17 bases lay between the germline ends. Per germline, CDR1 SGHTA and CDR2 FQGNSA. The CDR3 protein is CASTEWRSNEQYF. The CDR3 nucleotides are TGTGCCAGCACCGAGTGGCGGAGCAATGAGCAGTACTTC.

The V gene is TRBV7-2, the J gene TRBJ1-1; perhaps TRBD1 as D (5 bases). The CDR3 contains 15 residues. Germline loops: CDR1 SGHTA, CDR2 FQGNSA. V dropped 5 bases and J dropped 6 bases, with 19 bases sitting between them. CDR3 DNA: TGTGCCAGCAGCCTCCTAGGGGCGGTTAACGCTGAAGCTTTCTTT. This gives the protein CASSLLGAVNAEAFF.

This clonotype was found many times. This rearrangement joins TRBV7-9 to TRBJ2-7, with D hard to call. The V gene's germline CDR1 is SEHNR and CDR2 FQNEAQ (reference sequence). V shed 2 bases and J shed 2 bases, with 10 bases lying between them. There are 14 residues in the CDR3. In nucleotides, the CDR3 is TGTGCCAGCAGCTTAATGGGCGGCACCTACGAGCAGTACTTC. Protein product: CASSLMGGTYEQYF.

The gene calls are TRBV12-3 or TRBV12-4 and TRBJ2-1; D not certain. The CDR3 is 13 amino acids. The ends were cut back, 6 bases at V and 6 bases at J, with 12 bases in the middle. The CDR3 region has the DNA TGTGCCAGCAGCCCCTTAGGCCGCAATGAGCAGTTCTTC. This sequence encodes CASSPLGRNEQFF.